One sample yielded the 13 T cell receptor beta chains listed below, sequenced in a study of cytomegalovirus exposure and HLA in healthy donors. The data were produced by immunoSEQ multiplex PCR, yet TCRdb's version contains in-frame clones alone and is incomplete. The sample carries more than 250,000 clones, 75% to 90% recorded once. The sample consisted of PBMCs. The receptors shown here come from a woman under 40 in good health and CMV-seropositive.

V gene TRBV5-6 combines with J gene TRBJ2-7; possibly TRBD2 for D (7 bases). This CDR3 comprises 13 residues. Trimming took 2 bases from V and 5 from J, leaving 11 bases between them. Germline CDR1 and CDR2: SGHDT and YYEEEE. CDR3 in amino acids: CASSFGGPHEQYF. The CDR3, as DNA: TGTGCCAGCAGCTTCGGGGGGCCACACGAGCAGTACTTC.

The rearrangement links TRBV28 to TRBJ2-7, with TRBD2 matching over 7 bases. Germline V lookup: CDR1 MDHEN, CDR2 SYDVKM. V lost 5 bases, J lost 2 bases, and 6 bases stayed unmatched. This CDR3 has 14 residues. This chain's CDR3 is CASSPRGYPYEQYF. The CDR3 DNA is TGTGCCAGCAGTCCGCGGGGGTACCCCTACGAGCAGTACTTC.

This chain connects TRBV4-2 to TRBJ1-2; D gene uncertain. This CDR3 is built from 17 residues. Germline V gene sequence: CDR1 LGHNA, CDR2 YNFKEQ. V lost 1 base to trimming and J lost 5 bases, with 20 bases between them. The CDR3 sequence is CASSQGAIRANRYGYTF. In DNA form, the CDR3 reads TGTGCCAGCAGCCAAGGGGCTATTAGAGCGAATCGGTATGGCTACACCTTC.

DNA for the CDR3: TGTGCCAGCACCGACAGGGTGAGGACTGAAGCTTTCTTT. Protein: CASTDRVRTEAFF. The chain couples TRBV6-1 to TRBJ1-1; 7 bases are shared with TRBD1. The trim removed 7 bases at V and 5 bases at J, leaving 7 bases unmatched. CDR1 is MNHNS, CDR2 SASEGT, per germline. The CDR3 contains 13 residues.

This chain connects TRBV27 to TRBJ1-1, with 9 bases fitting TRBD1. V was pared by 1 base and J by 5 bases, with 2 bases of the junction left unmatched. Germline assignment: CDR1 MNHEY and CDR2 SMNVEV (reference sequence). This CDR3 has 14 amino acids. CDR3 sequence (DNA): TGTGCCAGCAGTTTATGGGACAGGGAAACTGAAGCTTTCTTT. It yields the protein CASSLWDRETEAFF.

The rearrangement links TRBV7-8 to TRBJ2-7; TRBD1 matches 11 bases. The germline V gene encodes CDR1 SGHVS and CDR2 FQNEAQ. J gave up 7 bases and V 1 base, and 18 bases lay outside the gene matches. The CDR3 spans 19 residues. Here the CDR3 reads CASSLDRPMDRGRDGEQYF. The CDR3 DNA reads as TGTGCCAGCAGCTTAGATCGCCCCATGGACAGGGGGCGCGATGGGGAGCAGTACTTC.

The CDR3 loop is CASSQDYSASGINYEQYF. The CDR3 coding sequence is TGCGCCAGCAGCCAAGATTATTCAGCTAGCGGTATCAACTACGAGCAGTACTTC. The J gene is TRBJ2-7, the V gene TRBV4-3; 7 bases line up with TRBD2. J was trimmed by 3 bases and V by 0 bases; bases with no gene match: 14. This CDR3 contains 18 residues. The germline V gene has CDR1 LGHNA and CDR2 YSLEER.

This rearrangement joins TRBV10-2 to TRBJ1-1, with 8 bases identical to TRBD1. The CDR3 extends over 13 amino acids. Germline V gene sequence: CDR1 WSHSY, CDR2 SAAADI. V shed 6 bases and J 4 bases; nucleotides not matched to a gene: 4. The CDR3 coding sequence is TGCGCCAGCAGCCAGACAGGGGTCACTGAAGCTTTCTTT. This encodes CASSQTGVTEAFF.

The rearrangement uses TRBV7-9 and TRBJ2-1; D not resolved. Trimming left V 5 bases short and J 8 bases short, with 7 bases between. CDR3 size: 11 residues. Germline V gene lookup returns CDR1 SEHNR and CDR2 FQNEAQ (reference sequence). The CDR3 loop reads CASSQGHEQFF. The CDR3 DNA sequence: TGTGCCAGCAGCCAAGGGCATGAGCAGTTCTTC.

This clone was detected only a few times. J is TRBJ2-7 and V is TRBV6-5; TRBD2 is a possible D gene (7 bases). The length of the CDR3 is 15 residues. The germline CDR1 and CDR2 sequences are MNHEY and SVGAGI. Trimming removed 3 bases from V and 0 bases from J, with 12 bases in between. CDR3 DNA: TGTGCCAGCAGTTATTCGGGGGGCCTCTCCTACGAGCAGTACTTC. Translation: CASSYSGGLSYEQYF.

The V and J genes are TRBV28 and TRBJ2-7; 9 nucleotides line up with TRBD2. Trimming removed 3 bases from V and 7 bases from J; junction bases left unmatched: 16. The CDR3 sequence is 17 residues long. Germline V lookup: CDR1 MDHEN, CDR2 SYDVKM. The CDR3 sequence: CASSFGLAGNRFREQYF. The DNA for the CDR3 is TGTGCCAGCAGTTTCGGGCTAGCGGGGAACCGCTTTAGGGAGCAGTACTTC.

This chain connects TRBV7-3 to TRBJ1-4, with D perhaps matching TRBD1 (5 bases). Germline lookup yields CDR1 SGHTA and CDR2 FQGTGA. This CDR3 has 13 amino acids. The V end was cut by 2 bases, the J end by 8 bases, with 9 bases between. The CDR3 protein is CASSLYKGEKLFF. CDR3 nucleotide sequence: TGTGCCAGCAGCTTATATAAGGGGGAAAAACTGTTTTTT.

The rearrangement uses TRBV11-3 and TRBJ2-7; the D gene is possibly TRBD2 (6 bases). Germline V gene data show CDR1 as SGHNT and CDR2 as YENEEA. The CDR3 loop spans 16 amino acids. Between the trimmed V and J ends, which lost 5 bases and 6 bases, there was a span of 23 bases. CDR3 in DNA: TGTGCCAGCAGCCCGGGGCGCGGGAAGCCGTCGAGCGAGCAGTACTTC. Its protein is CASSPGRGKPSSEQYF.